The sequence of this TCR beta chain was determined in a study of beta chain features in type 1 diabetes. Study-wide findings and caveats: High TCR expression in some cells could lead to their over-representation in cDNA sequencing. PCR might preferentially amplify shorter templates, equally in patients and controls. TCRB CDR3 length was moderately but significantly reduced in all four CD4+ subsets of Type 1 diabetes patients.

The authors reverse transcribed all of the isolated RNA, so sequencing captured expressed TCRB transcripts. The repertoire was sequenced with immunoSEQ multiplex PCR; TCRdb's copy has only in-frame clones and lacks some. The data show some 660,000 clones, more than 13% seen once. There are a few counts of this clone. Antigen specificity is unknown. In germline, CDR1 is ENHRY, CDR2 SYGVKD. With 1 base removed from V and 1 base from J, the gap between germline ends came to 8 bases. The CDR3 sequence is 14 residues long. This TCR derives from a man between 18 and 35 years old with type 1 diabetes. The sample taken for sequencing was naive CD4+ T cells from blood. The rearrangement links TRBV10-3 to TRBJ2-7, with no clear D. Here the CDR3 reads CAISELSQSYEQYF. CDR3 nucleotide sequence: TGTGCCATCAGTGAGTTGAGCCAGTCCTACGAGCAGTACTTC.